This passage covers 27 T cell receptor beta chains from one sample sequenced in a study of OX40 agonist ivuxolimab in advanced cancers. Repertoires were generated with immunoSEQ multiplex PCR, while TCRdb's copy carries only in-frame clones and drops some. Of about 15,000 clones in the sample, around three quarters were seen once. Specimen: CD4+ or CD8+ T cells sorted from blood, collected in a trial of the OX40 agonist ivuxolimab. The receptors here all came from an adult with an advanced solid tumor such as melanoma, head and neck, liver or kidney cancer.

CDR3: CASSFGTSGMNEQFF. The CDR3, as DNA: TGTGCCAGCAGCTTTGGAACTAGCGGGATGAATGAGCAGTTCTTC. The rearrangement links TRBV11-2 to TRBJ2-1, with 10 bases identical to TRBD2. Germline CDR1 and CDR2: SGHAT and FQNNGV. Trimming cost V 3 bases and J 7 bases; bases outside gene matches: 6. This CDR3 has 15 residues. The full variable domain, completed using reference TRBV11-2 and TRBJ2-1, is EAGVAQSPRYKIIEKRQSVAFWCNPISGHATLYWYQQILGQGPKLLIQFQNNGVVDDSQLPKDRFSAERLKGVDSTLKIQPAKLEDSAVYLCASSFGTSGMNEQFFGPGTRLTVL.

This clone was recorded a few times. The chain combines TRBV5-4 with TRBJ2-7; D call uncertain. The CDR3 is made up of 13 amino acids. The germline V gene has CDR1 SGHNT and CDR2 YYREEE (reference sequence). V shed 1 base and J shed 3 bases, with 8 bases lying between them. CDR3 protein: CASSLYGDYEQYF. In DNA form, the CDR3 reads TGTGCCAGCAGCTTGTACGGAGACTACGAGCAGTACTTC.

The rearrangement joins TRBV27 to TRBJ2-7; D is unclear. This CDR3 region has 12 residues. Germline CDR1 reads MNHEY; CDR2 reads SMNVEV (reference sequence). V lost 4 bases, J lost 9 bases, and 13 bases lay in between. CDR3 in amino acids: CASSSPATGQYF. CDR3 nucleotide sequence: TGTGCCAGCAGTTCGCCCGCCACGGGGCAGTACTTC.

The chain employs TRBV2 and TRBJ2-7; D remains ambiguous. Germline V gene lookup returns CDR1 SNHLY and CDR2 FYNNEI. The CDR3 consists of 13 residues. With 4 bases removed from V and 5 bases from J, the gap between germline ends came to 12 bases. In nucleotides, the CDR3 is TGTGCCAGCAGTGGACCCCCCCTCGACGAGCAGTACTTC. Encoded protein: CASSGPPLDEQYF.

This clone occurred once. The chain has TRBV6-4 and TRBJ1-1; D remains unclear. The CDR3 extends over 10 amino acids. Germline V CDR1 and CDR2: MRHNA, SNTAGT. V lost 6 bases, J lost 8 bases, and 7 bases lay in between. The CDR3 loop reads CASRKEEAFF. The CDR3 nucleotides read TGTGCCAGCAGGAAGGAAGAAGCTTTCTTT.

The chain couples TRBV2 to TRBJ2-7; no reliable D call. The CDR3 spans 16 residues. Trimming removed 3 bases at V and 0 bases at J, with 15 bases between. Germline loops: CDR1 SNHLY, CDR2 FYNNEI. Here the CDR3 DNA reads TGTGCCAGCAGTGAGGAGTGGCTAGATCCCTCCTACGAGCAGTACTTC. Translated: CASSEEWLDPSYEQYF.

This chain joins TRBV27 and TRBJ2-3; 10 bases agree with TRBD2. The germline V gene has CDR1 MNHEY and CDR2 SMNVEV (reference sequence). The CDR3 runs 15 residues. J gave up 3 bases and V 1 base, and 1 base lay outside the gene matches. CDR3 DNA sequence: TGTGCCAGCAGTTTATTAGCGGGAGGAACAGATACGCAGTATTTT. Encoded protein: CASSLLAGGTDTQYF.

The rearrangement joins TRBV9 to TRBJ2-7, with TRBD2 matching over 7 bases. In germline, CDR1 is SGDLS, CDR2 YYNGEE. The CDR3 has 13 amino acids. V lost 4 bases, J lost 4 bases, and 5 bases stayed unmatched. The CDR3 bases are TGTGCCAGCAGCCTTATGGGAGGGTACGAGCAGTACTTC. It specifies CASSLMGGYEQYF.

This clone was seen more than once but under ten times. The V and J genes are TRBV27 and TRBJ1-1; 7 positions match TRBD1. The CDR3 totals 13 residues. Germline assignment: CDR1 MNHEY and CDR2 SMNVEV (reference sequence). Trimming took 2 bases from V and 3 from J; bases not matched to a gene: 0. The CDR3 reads CASSLGTDTEAFF. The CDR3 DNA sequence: TGTGCCAGCAGTTTAGGGACAGACACTGAAGCTTTCTTT.

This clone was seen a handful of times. The CDR3, as DNA: TGTGCCAGCAGCGTAGACTGGAACTCCTACGAGCAGTACTTC. Protein: CASSVDWNSYEQYF. The chain is built from TRBV9 and TRBJ2-7; D uncertain. The CDR3 length is 14 residues. The germline V gene encodes CDR1 SGDLS and CDR2 YYNGEE. V was pared by 0 bases and J by 0 bases, with 7 bases between.

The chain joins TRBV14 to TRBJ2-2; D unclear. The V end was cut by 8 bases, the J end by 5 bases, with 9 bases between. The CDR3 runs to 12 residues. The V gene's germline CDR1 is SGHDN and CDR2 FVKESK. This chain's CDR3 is CASEEETGELFF. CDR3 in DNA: TGTGCCAGCGAAGAGGAGACCGGGGAGCTGTTTTTT.

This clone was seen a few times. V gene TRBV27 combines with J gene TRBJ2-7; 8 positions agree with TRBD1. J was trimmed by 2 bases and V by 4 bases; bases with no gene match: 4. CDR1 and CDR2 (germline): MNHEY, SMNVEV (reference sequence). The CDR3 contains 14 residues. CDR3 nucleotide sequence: TGTGCCAGCAGTTCCGGACAGGGTGCCTACGAGCAGTACTTC. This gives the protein CASSSGQGAYEQYF.

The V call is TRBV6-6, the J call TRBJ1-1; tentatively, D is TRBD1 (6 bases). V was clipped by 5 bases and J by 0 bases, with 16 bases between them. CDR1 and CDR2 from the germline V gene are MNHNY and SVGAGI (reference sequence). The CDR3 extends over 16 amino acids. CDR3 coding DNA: TGTGCCAGCAGTAAGCCAAACAGGGCCGTGAACACTGAAGCTTTCTTT. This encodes CASSKPNRAVNTEAFF.

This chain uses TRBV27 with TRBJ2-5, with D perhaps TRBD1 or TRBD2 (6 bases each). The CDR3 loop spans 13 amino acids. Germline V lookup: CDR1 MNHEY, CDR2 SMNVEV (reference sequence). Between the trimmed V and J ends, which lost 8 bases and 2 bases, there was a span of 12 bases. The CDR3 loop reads CASAGQTQETQYF. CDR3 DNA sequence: TGTGCCAGCGCGGGACAAACTCAAGAGACCCAGTACTTC.

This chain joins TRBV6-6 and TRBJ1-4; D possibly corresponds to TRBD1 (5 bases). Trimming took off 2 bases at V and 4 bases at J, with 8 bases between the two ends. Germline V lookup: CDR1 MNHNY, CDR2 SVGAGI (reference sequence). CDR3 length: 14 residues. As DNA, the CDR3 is TGTGCCAGCAGTTACAGGGGTGATAATGAAAAACTGTTTTTT. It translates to CASSYRGDNEKLFF.

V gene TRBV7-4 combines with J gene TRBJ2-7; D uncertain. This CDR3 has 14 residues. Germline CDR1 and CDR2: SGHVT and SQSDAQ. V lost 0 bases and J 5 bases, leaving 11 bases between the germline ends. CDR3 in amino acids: CASSLAVWTDEQYF. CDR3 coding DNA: TGTGCCAGCAGCTTAGCTGTTTGGACCGACGAGCAGTACTTC. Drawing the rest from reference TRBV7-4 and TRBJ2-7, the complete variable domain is GAGVSQSPRYKVAKRGRDVALRCDSISGHVTLYWYRQTLGQGSEVLTYSQSDAQRDKSGRPSGRFSAERPERSVSTLKIQRTEQGDSAVYLCASSLAVWTDEQYFGPGTRLTVT.

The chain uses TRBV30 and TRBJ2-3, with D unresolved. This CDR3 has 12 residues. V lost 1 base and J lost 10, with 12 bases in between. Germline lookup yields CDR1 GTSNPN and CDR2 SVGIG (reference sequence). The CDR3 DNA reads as TGTGCCTGGAGTGGAGCCACCTGGTCGCAGTATTTT. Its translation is CAWSGATWSQYF.

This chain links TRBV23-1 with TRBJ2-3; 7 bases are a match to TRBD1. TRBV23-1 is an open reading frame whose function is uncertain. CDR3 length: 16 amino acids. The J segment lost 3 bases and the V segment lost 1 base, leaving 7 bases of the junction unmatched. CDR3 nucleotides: TGCGCCAGCAGTCAATTTGTCAGGGGACAGACAGATACGCAGTATTTT. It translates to CASSQFVRGQTDTQYF.

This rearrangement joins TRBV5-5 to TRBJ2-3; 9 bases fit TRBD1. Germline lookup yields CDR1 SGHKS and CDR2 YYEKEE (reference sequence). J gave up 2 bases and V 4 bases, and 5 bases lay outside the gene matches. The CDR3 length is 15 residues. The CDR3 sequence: CASSPGTGFTDTQYF. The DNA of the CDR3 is TGTGCCAGCAGCCCCGGGACAGGGTTCACAGATACGCAGTATTTT. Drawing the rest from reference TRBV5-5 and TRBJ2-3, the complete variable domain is DAGVTQSPTHLIKTRGQQVTLRCSPISGHKSVSWYQQVLGQGPQFIFQYYEKEERGRGNFPDRFSARQFPNYSSELNVNALLLGDSALYLCASSPGTGFTDTQYFGPGTRLTVL.

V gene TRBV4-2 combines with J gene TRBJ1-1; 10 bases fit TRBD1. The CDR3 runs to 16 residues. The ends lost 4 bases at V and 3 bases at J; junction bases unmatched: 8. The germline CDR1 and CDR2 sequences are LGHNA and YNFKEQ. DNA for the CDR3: TGTGCCAGCAGCCCAGACGGACAGGGGGAATACACTGAAGCTTTCTTT. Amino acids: CASSPDGQGEYTEAFF.

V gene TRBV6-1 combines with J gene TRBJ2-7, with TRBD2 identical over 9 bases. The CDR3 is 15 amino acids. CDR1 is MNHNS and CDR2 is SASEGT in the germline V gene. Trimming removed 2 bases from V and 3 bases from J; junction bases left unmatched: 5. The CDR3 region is CASSEKLAGSYEQYF. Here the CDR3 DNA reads TGTGCCAGCAGTGAAAAACTAGCGGGTAGCTACGAGCAGTACTTC.

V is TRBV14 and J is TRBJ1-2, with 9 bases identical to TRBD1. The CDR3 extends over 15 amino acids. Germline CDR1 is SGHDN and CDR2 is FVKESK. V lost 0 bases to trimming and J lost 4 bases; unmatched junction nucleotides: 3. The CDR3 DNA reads TGTGCCAGCAGCCAAGAACAGGGGGCCTTCTATGGCTACACCTTC. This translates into CASSQEQGAFYGYTF.

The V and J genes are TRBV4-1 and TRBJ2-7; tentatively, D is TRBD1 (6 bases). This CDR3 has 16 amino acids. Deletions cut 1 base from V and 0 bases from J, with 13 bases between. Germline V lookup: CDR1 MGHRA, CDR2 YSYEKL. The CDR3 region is CASSQALGQSSYEQYF. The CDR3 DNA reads TGCGCCAGCAGCCAAGCCCTTGGACAGAGCTCCTACGAGCAGTACTTC.

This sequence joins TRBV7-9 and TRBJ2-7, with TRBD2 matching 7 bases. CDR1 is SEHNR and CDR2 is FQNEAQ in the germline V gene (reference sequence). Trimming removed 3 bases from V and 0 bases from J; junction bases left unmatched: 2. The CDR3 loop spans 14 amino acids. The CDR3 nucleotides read TGTGCCAGCAGCTTTGGCGGGAGCTCCTACGAGCAGTACTTC. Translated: CASSFGGSSYEQYF.

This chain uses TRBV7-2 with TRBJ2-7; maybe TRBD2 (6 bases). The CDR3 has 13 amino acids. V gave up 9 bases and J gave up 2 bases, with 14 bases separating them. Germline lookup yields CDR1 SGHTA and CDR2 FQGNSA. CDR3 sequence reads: CASAGPRPYEQYF. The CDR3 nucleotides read TGTGCCAGTGCGGGACCAAGGCCCTACGAGCAGTACTTC. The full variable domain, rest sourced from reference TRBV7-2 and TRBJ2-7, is GAGVSQSPSNKVTEKGKDVELRCDPISGHTALYWYRQSLGQGLEFLIYFQGNSAPDKSGLPSDRFSAERTGGSVSTLTIQRTQQEDSAVYLCASAGPRPYEQYFGPGTRLTVT.

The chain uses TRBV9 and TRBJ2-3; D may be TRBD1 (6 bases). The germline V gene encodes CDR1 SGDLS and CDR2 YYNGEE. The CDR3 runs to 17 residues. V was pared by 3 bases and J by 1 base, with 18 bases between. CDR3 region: CASSERSTGHRTDTQYF. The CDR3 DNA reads TGTGCCAGCAGCGAGCGTTCCACGGGACACCGCACAGATACGCAGTATTTT. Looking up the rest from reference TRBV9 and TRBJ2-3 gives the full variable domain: DSGVTQTPKHLITATGQRVTLRCSPRSGDLSVYWYQQSLDQGLQFLIQYYNGEERAKGNILERFSAQQFPDLHSELNLSSLELGDSALYFCASSERSTGHRTDTQYFGPGTRLTVL.

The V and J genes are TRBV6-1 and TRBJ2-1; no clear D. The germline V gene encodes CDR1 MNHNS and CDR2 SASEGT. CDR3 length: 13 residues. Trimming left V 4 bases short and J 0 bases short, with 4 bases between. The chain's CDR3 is CASSADSYNEQFF. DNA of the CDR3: TGTGCCAGCAGTGCAGACTCCTACAATGAGCAGTTCTTC.